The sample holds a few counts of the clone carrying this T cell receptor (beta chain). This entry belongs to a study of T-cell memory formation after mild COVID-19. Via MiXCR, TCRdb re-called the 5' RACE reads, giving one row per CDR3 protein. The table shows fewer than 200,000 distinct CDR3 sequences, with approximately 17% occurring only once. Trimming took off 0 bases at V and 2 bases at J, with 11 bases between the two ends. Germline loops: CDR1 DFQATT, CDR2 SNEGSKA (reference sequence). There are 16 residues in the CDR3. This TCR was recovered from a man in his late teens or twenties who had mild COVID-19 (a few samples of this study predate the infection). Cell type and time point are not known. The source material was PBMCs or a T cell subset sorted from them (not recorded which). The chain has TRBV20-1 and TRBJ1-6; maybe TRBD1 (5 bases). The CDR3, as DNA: TGCAGTGCTAGAGATGGGGCCAGGGCCTATAATTCACCCCTCCACTTT. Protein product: CSARDGARAYNSPLHF.